This T cell receptor beta chain was sequenced for a study of cytomegalovirus exposure and HLA in healthy donors. Study details: Counted in an early data release were tens of millions of unique TCRs from HLA-typed donors. General study results and limits: There were under 200 TCR beta chains listed as cytomegalovirus-associated.

Trimming took off 1 base at V and 5 bases at J, with 6 bases between the two ends. The CDR3 is 13 residues long. Germline loops: CDR1 SGHVS, CDR2 FNYEAQ. 13 Jbeta primers and 60 Vbeta primers were used for the PCR. TCRdb keeps only in-frame clones here, not all; method: immunoSEQ multiplex PCR. The data show about 92,000 clones, around four fifths seen once. Worth noting for this clone: Its matching antigen is unknown.

This chain joins TRBV7-6 and TRBJ1-5, with D perhaps TRBD1 (5 bases). Sequenced material: PBMCs. The receptor was isolated from a man aged 45-65 years in good health and CMV-seropositive. In DNA, the CDR3 is TGTGCCAGCAGCTTAGTAGGGGATCAGCCCCAGCATTTT. Its protein is CASSLVGDQPQHF.